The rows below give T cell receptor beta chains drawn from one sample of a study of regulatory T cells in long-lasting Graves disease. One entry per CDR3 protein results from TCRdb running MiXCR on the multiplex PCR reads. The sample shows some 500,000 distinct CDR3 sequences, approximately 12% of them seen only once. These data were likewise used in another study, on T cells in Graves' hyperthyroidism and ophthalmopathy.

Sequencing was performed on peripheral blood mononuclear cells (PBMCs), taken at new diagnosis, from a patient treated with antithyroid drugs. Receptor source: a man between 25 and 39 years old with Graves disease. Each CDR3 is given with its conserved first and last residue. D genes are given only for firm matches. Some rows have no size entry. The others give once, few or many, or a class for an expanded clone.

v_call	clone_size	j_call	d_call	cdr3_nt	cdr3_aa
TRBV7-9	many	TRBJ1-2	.	TGTGCCAGCAGCTCCACCAGTAAATATGGCTACACCTTC	CASSSTSKYGYTF
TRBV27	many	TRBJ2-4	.	TGTGCCAGCCCCTCTGGAGGGTGCACCAAAAACATTCAGTACTTC	CASPSGGCTKNIQYF
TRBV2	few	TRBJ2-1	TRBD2	TGTGCCAGCAGTGATGATAGCGGGAGCCCCTACAATGAGCAGTTCTTC	CASSDDSGSPYNEQFF
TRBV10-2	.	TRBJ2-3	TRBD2	TGCGCCAGCAGTCTAGCGGGAGGAACAGATGCGCAGTATTTT	CASSLAGGTDAQYF
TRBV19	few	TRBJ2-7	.	TGTGCCAGTAGCCAGATACGGACCGAAGCCTACGAGCAGTACTTC	CASSQIRTEAYEQYF
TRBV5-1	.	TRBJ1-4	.	TGCGCCAGCAGGGTTGGGGCAGGCTCGGGAGAAAAACTGTTTTTT	CASRVGAGSGEKLFF
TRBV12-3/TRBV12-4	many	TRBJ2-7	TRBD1	TGTGCCAGCAGTTTAAGGGACAGGGGTAACGAGCAGTACTTC	CASSLRDRGNEQYF
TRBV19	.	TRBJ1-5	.	TGTGCCAGTATGGACCAGGGACAGCCCCAGCATTTT	CASMDQGQPQHF
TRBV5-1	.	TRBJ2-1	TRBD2	TGCGCCAGCAGCCGCGCGGGAGTATCAAATGAGCAGTTCTTC	CASSRAGVSNEQFF
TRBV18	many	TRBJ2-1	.	TGTGCCAGCTCACCACCGGGACAAAATGAGCAGTTCTTC	CASSPPGQNEQFF
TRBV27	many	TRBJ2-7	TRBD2	TGTGCCAGCAGTGCCCGCAGGGAGGGGTACGAGCAGTACTTC	CASSARREGYEQYF
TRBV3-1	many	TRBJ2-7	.	TGTGCCAGCAGCCAAGCTCGCTACGAGCAGTACTTC	CASSQARYEQYF
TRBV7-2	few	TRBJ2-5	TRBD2	TGTGCCAGCAGCACTTGGGGGGGAGAGACCCAGTACTTC	CASSTWGGETQYF
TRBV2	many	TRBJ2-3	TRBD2	TGTGCCAGCAGGGAGCGGGAGGTTGGAGATACGCAGTATTTT	CASREREVGDTQYF
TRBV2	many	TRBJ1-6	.	TGTGCCAGCTACTCCAGCAAGAATTCACCCCTCCACTTT	CASYSSKNSPLHF
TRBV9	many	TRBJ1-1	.	TGTGCCAGCAGCGTATACGTCCAAGGAAACACTGAAGCTTTCTTT	CASSVYVQGNTEAFF
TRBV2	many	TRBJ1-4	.	TGTGCCAGCCGACGGATGCGCCAGGAGGGTGAAAAACTGTTTTTT	CASRRMRQEGEKLFF
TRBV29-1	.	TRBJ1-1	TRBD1	TGCAGCGGAATCAACCGGGACAGGGGGCTGGCTTTCTTT	CSGINRDRGLAFF
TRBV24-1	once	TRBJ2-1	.	TGTGCCACCAGTGTTGGAACGGAGCAGTTCTTC	CATSVGTEQFF
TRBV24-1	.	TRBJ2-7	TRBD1	TGTGCCACCAGTGATACCCGACAGGGGGTTGAGGAGCAGTACTTC	CATSDTRQGVEEQYF
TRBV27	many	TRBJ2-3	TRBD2	TGTGCCAGCAGTCCACCTAGCGGGGGTAGCACAGATACGCAGTATTTT	CASSPPSGGSTDTQYF
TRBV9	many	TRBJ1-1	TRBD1	TGTGCCAGCAGCGTAACAGGGGTGAACACTGAAGCTTTCTTT	CASSVTGVNTEAFF
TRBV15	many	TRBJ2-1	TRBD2	TGTGCCACCACTACGGGACTAGCGGGAGGAGGGGGTTACAATGAGCAGTTCTTC	CATTTGLAGGGGYNEQFF
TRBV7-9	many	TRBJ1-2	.	TGTGCCAGCAGCTGGGTAGGAGGCTACACCTTC	CASSWVGGYTF
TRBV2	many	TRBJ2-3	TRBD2	TGTGCCAGCCTTACTAGCGGGCCTCCAGGAACCCCAGATACGCAGTATTTT	CASLTSGPPGTPDTQYF
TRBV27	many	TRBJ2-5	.	TGTGCCAGCAGTTTCGGGATGCGGCGTCAAGAGACCCAGTACTTC	CASSFGMRRQETQYF
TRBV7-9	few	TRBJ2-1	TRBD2	TGTGCCAGCAGCACAGTAGCGGGAGGGCCAGGCAATGAGCAGTTCTTC	CASSTVAGGPGNEQFF
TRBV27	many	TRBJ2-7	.	TGTGCCAGCAGTCAAACGGACAGCTCCTACGAGCAGTACTTC	CASSQTDSSYEQYF
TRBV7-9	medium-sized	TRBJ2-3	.	TGTGGGGGTAGCGCACAACTCGCAGATACGCAGTATTTT	CGGSAQLADTQYF
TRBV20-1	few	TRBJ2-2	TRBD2	TGCAGTGCCTCAAGACTAGCGGGAGCTGCCGGGGAGCTGTTTTTT	CSASRLAGAAGELFF
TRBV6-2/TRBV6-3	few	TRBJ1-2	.	TGTGCCAGCAGTTATGGTGGGTTAGCTAACTATGGCTACACCTTC	CASSYGGLANYGYTF
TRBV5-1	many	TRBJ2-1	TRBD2	TGCGCCAGCAGCCTACGGGTAGCGGGAGGCCCCAGCTCCTACAATGAGCAGTTCTTC	CASSLRVAGGPSSYNEQFF
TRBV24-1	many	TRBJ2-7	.	TGTGCCACCCCCCCCTCGGGGGTTTCCTACGAGCAGTACTTC	CATPPSGVSYEQYF
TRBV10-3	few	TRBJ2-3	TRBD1	TGTGCCATCCGACAGGGGAGCACAGATACGCAGTATTTT	CAIRQGSTDTQYF
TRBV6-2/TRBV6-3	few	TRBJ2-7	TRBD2	TGTGCCAGCAGTCCAATAGCGGGAGGGTGGTACGAGCAGTACTTC	CASSPIAGGWYEQYF
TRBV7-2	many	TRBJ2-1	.	TGTGCCAGCTCGCCCTTCTACTCCTACAATGAGCAGTTCTTC	CASSPFYSYNEQFF
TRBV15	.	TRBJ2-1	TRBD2	TGTGCCACCAGCAGAGAGGGCGGGAGGGCCTACAATGAGCAGTTCTTC	CATSREGGRAYNEQFF